This T cell receptor beta chain was captured in a study of blood T cell repertoires in COVID-19. Study context: The study drew acute and convalescent COVID-19 samples from the United States, Italy and Spain. Sample material is recorded as cDNA or gDNA derived from T cells, B-cell-depleted T cells, or PBMCs.

Germline V gives CDR1 SGHDT, CDR2 YYEEEE. The CDR3 has 14 residues. J gave up 3 bases and V 4 bases, and 5 bases lay outside the gene matches. Authors' analysis steps: Reference gene primer amplification in the assay estimated nucleated cell counts. Sequencing was performed with immunoSEQ multiplex PCR; in TCRdb, only in-frame clones are kept and a portion is missing. V and J calls plus clone size are reproduced from that table; the DNA served to infer D and trimming. This table has 200,000 to 250,000 clones, over 75% appearing once. The sequenced material came from peripheral blood. The chain carries TRBV5-6 and TRBJ1-2; 8 bases agree with TRBD1. This clonotype was obtained from a woman in her thirties or forties with acute or convalescent COVID-19. The CDR3 DNA reads as TGTGCCAGCAGCCCCGGACAGGGCTACTATGGCTACACCTTC. Translation: CASSPGQGYYGYTF.